Listed below are T cell receptor beta chains from one sample, sequenced in a study of long-term antiretroviral therapy in people with HIV. Sequencing was performed with immunoSEQ multiplex PCR; in TCRdb, only in-frame clones are kept and a portion is missing. Of 7,000 to 8,000 clones in the sample, more than 65% were seen once. The material sequenced was unsorted PBMCs, taken 0.1 years after starting antiretroviral therapy. These receptors were obtained from a man in his forties with HIV. The CDR3 runs from the conserved cysteine through the conserved F or W. The order of the fields is V gene, D gene, J gene, clone size, CDR3 protein, CDR3 DNA. A D gene is named only where the DNA matches it firmly. Only some rows state a clone size, as once, few, many or a class for expanded clones.

V: TRBV7-3; D: TRBD2; J: TRBJ2-3; size: .; CDR3: CASSPTGTSGGDTQYF; DNA: TGTGCCAGCAGCCCGACCGGGACTAGCGGGGGTGATACGCAGTATTTT
V: TRBV11-2; D: TRBD1; J: TRBJ1-2; size: .; CDR3: CASSPTTGGDGYTF; DNA: TGTGCCAGCAGTCCCACGACAGGGGGGGATGGCTACACCTTC
V: TRBV7-2; D: .; J: TRBJ1-5; size: once; CDR3: CASSLEARANQPQHF; DNA: TGTGCCAGCAGCTTAGAAGCTCGGGCTAATCAGCCCCAGCATTTT
V: TRBV7-2; D: .; J: TRBJ1-1; size: .; CDR3: CASSLLQANTEAFF; DNA: TGTGCCAGCAGCTTACTCCAGGCGAACACTGAAGCTTTCTTT
V: TRBV7-6; D: .; J: TRBJ2-7; size: .; CDR3: CASSDRLSGVQYF; DNA: TGTGCCAGCAGCGACAGGCTAAGTGGGGTGCAGTACTTC
V: TRBV9; D: TRBD1; J: TRBJ1-3; size: .; CDR3: CASSAMTGGSGNTIYF; DNA: TGTGCCAGCAGCGCGATGACAGGGGGCTCTGGAAACACCATATATTTT
V: TRBV10-3; D: .; J: TRBJ2-2; size: .; CDR3: CALGTTIAGELFF; DNA: TGTGCCCTCGGGACCACTATAGCCGGGGAGCTGTTTTTT
V: TRBV29-1; D: .; J: TRBJ2-4; size: .; CDR3: CSVEVGTALQYF; DNA: TGCAGCGTTGAGGTGGGCACGGCACTTCAGTACTTC
V: TRBV19; D: .; J: TRBJ2-2; size: .; CDR3: CASSIARNTGELFF; DNA: TGTGCCAGTAGTATTGCCAGGAACACCGGGGAGCTGTTTTTT
V: TRBV27; D: TRBD1; J: TRBJ2-7; size: .; CDR3: CASSFKGQGTYEQYF; DNA: TGTGCCAGCAGTTTTAAAGGACAGGGGACCTACGAGCAGTACTTC
V: TRBV28; D: .; J: TRBJ1-3; size: once; CDR3: CASSFNQAPGNTIYF; DNA: TGTGCCAGCAGTTTTAACCAAGCTCCTGGAAACACCATATATTTT
V: TRBV5-1; D: .; J: TRBJ2-3; size: .; CDR3: CASSLQGVATDTQYF; DNA: TGCGCCAGCAGCTTGCAGGGAGTTGCCACAGATACGCAGTATTTT
V: TRBV5-8; D: TRBD1; J: TRBJ1-2; size: .; CDR3: CASSLIGTAPNYGYTF; DNA: TGTGCCAGCAGCTTGATCGGGACAGCCCCTAACTATGGCTACACCTTC
V: TRBV4-3; D: .; J: TRBJ1-3; size: .; CDR3: CASSQEASSGNTIYF; DNA: TGCGCCAGCAGCCAAGAGGCCAGCTCTGGAAACACCATATATTTT
V: TRBV6-6; D: .; J: TRBJ2-6; size: once; CDR3: CASSSGGANVLTF; DNA: TGTGCCAGCAGTTCAGGAGGGGCCAACGTCCTGACTTTC
V: TRBV6-1; D: TRBD1; J: TRBJ2-7; size: .; CDR3: CASSAPDRAAYEQYF; DNA: TGTGCCAGCAGTGCGCCGGACAGGGCTGCCTACGAGCAGTACTTC
V: TRBV30; D: TRBD1; J: TRBJ1-5; size: .; CDR3: CAWSGTGDQPQHF; DNA: TGTGCCTGGAGTGGGACAGGGGATCAGCCCCAGCATTTT
V: TRBV11-2; D: .; J: TRBJ2-3; size: .; CDR3: CASSLAGSQPDTQYF; DNA: TGTGCCAGCAGCTTAGCGGGCAGTCAGCCAGATACGCAGTATTTT
V: TRBV4-1; D: TRBD2; J: TRBJ2-3; size: .; CDR3: CASSQRMSGGGDTQYF; DNA: TGCGCCAGCAGCCAAAGGATGAGCGGGGGGGGAGATACGCAGTATTTT
V: TRBV5-6; D: TRBD1; J: TRBJ2-7; size: .; CDR3: CASSSGQGQPYEQYF; DNA: TGTGCCAGCAGTTCCGGACAGGGTCAACCCTACGAGCAGTACTTC
V: TRBV14; D: .; J: TRBJ2-3; size: .; CDR3: CASSRLIYTDTQYF; DNA: TGTGCCAGCAGCAGACTAATTTACACAGATACGCAGTATTTT
V: TRBV5-1; D: .; J: TRBJ2-7; size: .; CDR3: CASSFSPPTSYEQYF; DNA: TGCGCCAGCAGCTTTTCCCCACCAACCTCCTACGAGCAGTACTTC
V: TRBV30; D: TRBD1; J: TRBJ1-1; size: .; CDR3: CAWGITGDTEAFF; DNA: TGTGCCTGGGGTATAACAGGGGACACTGAAGCTTTCTTT
V: TRBV21-1; D: .; J: TRBJ2-6; size: .; CDR3: CASSKAPGSGANVLTF; DNA: TGTGCCAGCAGCAAAGCGCCCGGCTCTGGGGCCAACGTCCTGACTTTC
V: TRBV4-3; D: .; J: TRBJ2-7; size: .; CDR3: CASSSDGSSYEQYF; DNA: TGCGCCAGCAGCTCGGACGGAAGCTCCTACGAGCAGTACTTC
V: TRBV15; D: .; J: TRBJ2-7; size: .; CDR3: CATSRDRSSYEQYF; DNA: TGTGCCACCAGCAGAGACCGCAGCTCCTACGAGCAGTACTTC
V: TRBV12-5; D: TRBD1; J: TRBJ2-5; size: .; CDR3: CASGLPRQGTPRGETQYF; DNA: TGTGCTAGTGGTTTGCCACGACAGGGTACACCCAGGGGAGAGACCCAGTACTTC
V: TRBV5-1; D: TRBD1; J: TRBJ2-7; size: once; CDR3: CASSLETGFDEQYF; DNA: TGCGCCAGCAGCTTGGAGACAGGGTTTGACGAGCAGTACTTC
V: TRBV18; D: .; J: TRBJ1-2; size: .; CDR3: CASLLPGRDGYTF; DNA: TGTGCCAGCCTTCTTCCGGGACGCGATGGCTACACCTTC
V: TRBV10-3; D: .; J: TRBJ1-1; size: .; CDR3: CAISESVRGVQKNTEAFF; DNA: TGTGCCATCAGTGAGTCGGTGAGGGGGGTCCAGAAGAACACTGAAGCTTTCTTT
V: TRBV21-1; D: .; J: TRBJ1-1; size: medium-sized; CDR3: CASSGHRDTYTEAFF; DNA: TGTGCCAGCAGCGGGCACCGGGACACCTACACTGAAGCTTTCTTT
V: TRBV10-1; D: TRBD2; J: TRBJ2-1; size: .; CDR3: CASSESKIKRGINNEQFF; DNA: TGCGCCAGCAGTGAGTCGAAAATAAAGCGGGGGATCAACAATGAGCAGTTCTTC
V: TRBV6-1; D: .; J: TRBJ1-5; size: .; CDR3: CASRGTVDSNQPQHF; DNA: TGTGCCAGCAGGGGGACGGTTGATAGCAATCAGCCCCAGCATTTT
V: TRBV7-9; D: TRBD1; J: TRBJ2-1; size: .; CDR3: CASSYRDRGHYEQFF; DNA: TGTGCCAGCAGCTACCGGGACAGGGGACACTATGAGCAGTTCTTC
V: TRBV5-1; D: .; J: TRBJ2-7; size: medium-sized; CDR3: CASSLGAGYEQYF; DNA: TGCGCCAGCAGCTTGGGGGCAGGTTACGAGCAGTACTTC
V: TRBV18; D: .; J: TRBJ2-7; size: .; CDR3: CASSPSTSYEQYF; DNA: TGTGCCAGCTCACCATCGACCTCCTACGAGCAGTACTTC
V: TRBV27; D: .; J: TRBJ1-5; size: .; CDR3: CASSLAGYHQPQHF; DNA: TGTGCCAGCAGTTTAGCAGGGTACCATCAGCCCCAGCATTTT
V: TRBV10-3; D: TRBD1; J: TRBJ1-5; size: .; CDR3: CAISGQGRGQPQHF; DNA: TGTGCCATCAGCGGACAGGGAAGGGGGCAGCCCCAGCATTTT
V: TRBV15; D: .; J: TRBJ1-3; size: .; CDR3: CATSRESGPGGSGNTIYF; DNA: TGTGCCACCAGCAGAGAATCAGGGCCCGGGGGCTCTGGAAACACCATATATTTT
V: TRBV4-1; D: .; J: TRBJ1-5; size: .; CDR3: CASSQDRDNLSPNQPQHF; DNA: TGCGCCAGCAGCCAAGATCGGGATAATTTGAGCCCCAATCAGCCCCAGCATTTT
V: TRBV9; D: .; J: TRBJ1-1; size: .; CDR3: CASSGLAEAFF; DNA: TGTGCCAGCAGCGGGCTTGCTGAAGCTTTCTTT
V: TRBV11-3; D: .; J: TRBJ2-6; size: .; CDR3: CASSLNPGANVLTF; DNA: TGTGCCAGCAGCTTGAATCCCGGGGCCAACGTCCTGACTTTC
V: TRBV5-1; D: TRBD2; J: TRBJ2-3; size: .; CDR3: CASSSSGGFTDTQYF; DNA: TGCGCCAGCAGCTCTAGCGGGGGTTTCACAGATACGCAGTATTTT
V: TRBV6-1; D: TRBD2; J: TRBJ2-7; size: .; CDR3: CASNERGNSYEQYF; DNA: TGTGCCAGCAATGAGCGGGGAAACTCCTACGAGCAGTACTTC
V: TRBV7-3; D: .; J: TRBJ1-6; size: .; CDR3: CASSLTGNRVGSPLHF; DNA: TGTGCCAGCAGCTTAACCGGGAACAGGGTGGGTTCACCCCTCCACTTT
V: TRBV7-8; D: .; J: TRBJ2-7; size: .; CDR3: CASSLESSEYEQYF; DNA: TGTGCCAGCAGCTTAGAATCCAGCGAATACGAGCAGTACTTC
V: TRBV6-5; D: TRBD1; J: TRBJ1-5; size: .; CDR3: CASRRLQGDQPQHF; DNA: TGTGCCAGCAGACGCCTACAGGGGGATCAGCCCCAGCATTTT
V: TRBV5-6; D: .; J: TRBJ1-4; size: .; CDR3: CASSLYRDPNEKLFF; DNA: TGTGCCAGCAGCCTCTACAGGGACCCCAATGAAAAACTGTTTTTT
V: TRBV4-1; D: .; J: TRBJ1-6; size: .; CDR3: CASSQEPISPLHF; DNA: TGCGCCAGCAGCCAAGAGCCGATTTCACCCCTCCACTTT
V: TRBV19; D: .; J: TRBJ2-3; size: .; CDR3: CASSIGPATDTQYF; DNA: TGTGCCAGTAGTATAGGTCCAGCTACAGATACGCAGTATTTT
V: TRBV30; D: .; J: TRBJ1-1; size: .; CDR3: CAWSRGGGTEAFF; DNA: TGTGCCTGGAGCAGGGGTGGCGGCACTGAAGCTTTCTTT
V: TRBV6-1; D: .; J: TRBJ2-7; size: .; CDR3: CASRVQGPYEQYF; DNA: TGTGCCAGCAGGGTACAGGGTCCCTACGAGCAGTACTTC